What follows are 25 T cell receptor beta chains derived from one specimen sequenced in a study of control samples from healthy donors and cancer patients. Here immunoSEQ multiplex PCR was the method, and the copy in TCRdb shows in-frame clones only, minus some. The sample has over 150,000 clones, more than 85% seen once. The sequencing sample was made of blood. These TCRs come from a woman in her thirties or forties in good health.

This chain connects TRBV5-6 to TRBJ1-1; TRBD1 matches 8 bases. CDR1 and CDR2 from the germline V gene are SGHDT and YYEEEE. J gave up 5 bases and V 4 bases, and 13 bases lay outside the gene matches. The CDR3 is 16 amino acids. CDR3 DNA: TGTGCCAGCAGCCCGAAGGACAGGGTAAGAAGGACTGAAGCTTTCTTT. Encoded protein: CASSPKDRVRRTEAFF.

The rearrangement uses TRBV28 and TRBJ1-5; D is unclear. Looked up from germline, CDR1 is MDHEN and CDR2 is SYDVKM. The CDR3 loop spans 14 amino acids. Between the trimmed V and J ends, which lost 2 bases and 0 bases, there was a span of 5 bases. Here the CDR3 DNA reads TGTGCCAGCAGTTTACTGGGTAGCAATCAGCCCCAGCATTTT. Protein: CASSLLGSNQPQHF.

The chain carries TRBV10-3 and TRBJ1-5, with D possibly TRBD1 on 6 matching bases. The germline V gene encodes CDR1 ENHRY and CDR2 SYGVKD. The CDR3 is 13 residues long. V lost 6 bases, J lost 7 bases, and 13 bases lay in between. The CDR3 sequence: CAISRGSVQPQHF. CDR3 nucleotide sequence: TGTGCCATCAGCAGGGGAAGTGTGCAGCCCCAGCATTTT.

V is TRBV20-1 and J is TRBJ1-2; 7 nucleotides match TRBD1. The CDR3 has 12 residues. Germline CDR1 DFQATT, CDR2 SNEGSKA (reference sequence). The V gene end was trimmed by 6 bases and the J gene end by 4 bases; junction bases not matched to a gene: 5. CDR3 DNA sequence: TGCAGTGCCAGTGGGACAGTCTATGGCTACACCTTC. It specifies CSASGTVYGYTF.

The chain recombines TRBV7-9 with TRBJ1-1; TRBD1 is a possible D gene (5 bases). V dropped 0 bases and J dropped 7 bases, with 9 bases sitting between them. Looked up from germline, CDR1 is SEHNR and CDR2 is FQNEAQ (reference sequence). The CDR3 has 13 amino acids. In DNA, the CDR3 is TGTGCCAGCAGCTTAGCGGGTGGGGGTGAAGCTTTCTTT. Its translation: CASSLAGGGEAFF.

This clone was seen a handful of times. The gene calls are TRBV10-3 and TRBJ2-2, with D perhaps TRBD1 or TRBD2 (5 bases each). Germline V gives CDR1 ENHRY, CDR2 SYGVKD. V dropped 4 bases and J dropped 6 bases, with 15 bases sitting between them. The CDR3 contains 15 residues. CDR3 sequence reads: CAISVPGTTAGELFF. CDR3 coding DNA: TGTGCCATCAGTGTACCCGGGACCACCGCCGGGGAGCTGTTTTTT.

The chain couples TRBV4-1 to TRBJ1-2, with D unresolved. CDR3 length equals 14 residues. Per the germline V gene, CDR1 is MGHRA and CDR2 is YSYEKL. V gave up 4 bases and J gave up 3 bases, with 12 bases separating them. The CDR3 DNA reads TGCGCCAGCAGCCGCTTGGGTGCCTACTATGGCTACACCTTC. It encodes CASSRLGAYYGYTF.

Note on this clone: A junction end diverges from the germline sequence, so it may reflect a read error. This CDR3 is CASSLGTEINYGYTF. The CDR3 DNA is TGTGCCAGCAGCCTAGGGACAGAAATTAACTATGGCTACACCTTC. The rearrangement uses TRBV13 and TRBJ1-2; 7 bases align to TRBD1. The CDR3 is made up of 15 amino acids. The germline gives CDR1 PRHDT, CDR2 FYEKMQ (reference sequence). Based on the CDR3 plus reference TRBV13 and TRBJ1-2, the full variable domain is AAGVIQSPRHLIKEKRETATLKCYPIPRHDTVYWYQQGPGQDPQFLISFYEKMQSDKGSIPDRFSAQQFSDYHSELNMSSLELGDSALYFCASSLGTEINYGYTFGSGTRLTVV.

The chain uses TRBV19 and TRBJ1-1, with D tentatively TRBD1 (5 bases). Germline V gene data show CDR1 as LNHDA and CDR2 as SQIVND (reference sequence). The CDR3 totals 14 residues. The V end lost 7 bases, the J end lost 0 bases, and 12 bases lay between the germline ends. CDR3 bases: TGTGCCAGTACCCGACAGTACATGAACACTGAAGCTTTCTTT. Its protein is CASTRQYMNTEAFF.

CDR3 loop: CASSFGVGDEQFF. The CDR3 coding sequence is TGTGCCAGCAGCTTTGGGGTGGGAGATGAGCAGTTCTTC. The rearrangement uses TRBV11-2 and TRBJ2-1; possibly TRBD2 for D (5 bases). The V end was cut by 3 bases, the J end by 8 bases, with 11 bases between. Germline loops: CDR1 SGHAT, CDR2 FQNNGV. The CDR3 extends over 13 amino acids.

This clone was picked up a small number of times. The V call is TRBV6-2 or TRBV6-3, the J call TRBJ1-2, with 10 bases lining up with TRBD1. Germline CDR1 MNHEY, CDR2 SVGEGT. This CDR3 region has 15 residues. J gave up 9 bases and V 5 bases, and 12 bases lay outside the gene matches. The CDR3 reads CASSTPGTGVWSYTF. The CDR3 DNA sequence: TGTGCCAGCAGTACTCCCGGGACAGGGGTTTGGAGCTACACCTTC.

This clone was counted a few times. The chain employs TRBV29-1 and TRBJ2-5, with TRBD1 matching over 7 bases. The germline CDR1 and CDR2 sequences are SQVTM and ANQGSEA. J gave up 3 bases and V 4 bases, and 2 bases lay outside the gene matches. The CDR3 extends over 12 amino acids. The CDR3 DNA reads as TGCAGCGTTGTCGACAGGGAAGAGACCCAGTACTTC. Translated: CSVVDREETQYF.

The chain recombines TRBV5-1 with TRBJ2-7, with 7 bases fitting TRBD1. The CDR3 is made up of 16 amino acids. V gave up 2 bases and J gave up 0 bases; unmatched junction bases: 8. CDR1 and CDR2 (germline): SGHRS, YFSETQ. DNA of the CDR3: TGCGCCAGCAGCTTCTACAGGGGCGATAGCTCCTACGAGCAGTACTTC. This encodes CASSFYRGDSSYEQYF.

V usage is TRBV7-2 and J usage is TRBJ2-3; 9 bases are a match to TRBD1. The CDR3 contains 16 residues. V dropped 3 bases and J dropped 1; count of bases not matched to a gene: 5. Germline V gene data show CDR1 as SGHTA and CDR2 as FQGNSA. The CDR3 DNA reads as TGTGCCAGCAGCTTGGACAGGGGCCTGGGCACAGATACGCAGTATTTT. Protein: CASSLDRGLGTDTQYF.

CDR3 residues: CASSDWLGHVTQYF. The DNA of the CDR3 is TGTGCCAGCAGTGATTGGCTGGGACACGTTACGCAGTATTTT. This sequence joins TRBV6-1 and TRBJ2-3; tentatively, D is TRBD1 (6 bases). Per germline, CDR1 MNHNS and CDR2 SASEGT. V dropped 3 bases and J dropped 8 bases, with 15 bases sitting between them. The CDR3 covers 14 residues.

The chain carries TRBV2 and TRBJ1-3; D call uncertain. Germline CDR1 and CDR2: SNHLY and FYNNEI. The germline V and J ends were trimmed by 2 bases and 2 bases, with 16 bases remaining between them. The CDR3 is 17 residues long. The CDR3 here is CASSEYYVQGTGNTIYF. The CDR3 DNA reads as TGTGCCAGCAGTGAATATTATGTACAAGGAACTGGAAACACCATATATTTT.

The V gene is TRBV6-5, the J gene TRBJ1-1; no firm D call. The germline CDR1 and CDR2 sequences are MNHEY and SVGAGI. The CDR3 extends over 13 amino acids. V lost 6 bases and J 3 bases, leaving 11 bases between the germline ends. This CDR3 reads CASSHGVDTEAFF. CDR3 DNA sequence: TGTGCCAGCAGCCACGGGGTGGACACTGAAGCTTTCTTT.

The count of this clone is one. The chain is built from TRBV5-5 and TRBJ1-3; D not certain. The germline gives CDR1 SGHKS, CDR2 YYEKEE (reference sequence). This CDR3 region has 14 residues. The V end lost 0 bases, the J end lost 4 bases, and 8 bases lay between the germline ends. The CDR3 loop reads CASSLAREGNTIYF. The CDR3 nucleotides are TGTGCCAGCAGCTTGGCCCGGGAAGGAAACACCATATATTTT.

The chain uses TRBV11-2 and TRBJ2-1; the D gene is possibly TRBD2 (5 bases). The CDR3 covers 13 residues. Trimming removed 5 bases from V and 6 bases from J, with 11 bases in between. Germline V gene lookup returns CDR1 SGHAT and CDR2 FQNNGV. CDR3 nucleotide sequence: TGTGCCAGCAGCCAAGCGGTCTCCAATGAGCAGTTCTTC. Encoded protein: CASSQAVSNEQFF.

The genes are TRBV12-3 or TRBV12-4 and TRBJ2-1; D remains ambiguous. V was shortened by 6 bases and J by 0 bases, with 6 bases between the two germline ends. The CDR3 totals 13 residues. Here the CDR3 reads CASRPSSYNEQFF. CDR3 bases: TGTGCCAGCAGACCCAGCTCCTACAATGAGCAGTTCTTC.

The chain is built from TRBV14 and TRBJ2-7, with D uncertain. Trimming took off 0 bases at V and 0 bases at J, with 15 bases between the two ends. The CDR3 is 17 amino acids. The V gene's germline CDR1 is SGHDN and CDR2 FVKESK. The CDR3 is CASSQDVRTSISYEQYF. DNA for the CDR3: TGTGCCAGCAGCCAAGATGTCAGGACCAGCATCTCCTACGAGCAGTACTTC.

The rearrangement uses TRBV3-1 (or the pseudogene TRBV3-2) and TRBJ2-1; D is perhaps TRBD2 (5 bases). This CDR3 is built from 13 residues. The V end lost 0 bases, the J end lost 10 bases, and 10 bases lay between the germline ends. Germline CDR1 is LGHDT and CDR2 is YNNKEL (reference sequence). The CDR3 reads CASSQEIEGEQFF. The CDR3 DNA reads TGTGCCAGCAGCCAAGAGATCGAGGGCGAGCAGTTCTTC.

This chain uses TRBV9 with TRBJ1-4; TRBD1 might be the D (6 bases). CDR3 size: 15 residues. V was clipped by 4 bases and J by 6 bases, with 16 bases between them. The germline V gene has CDR1 SGDLS and CDR2 YYNGEE. In nucleotides, the CDR3 is TGTGCCAGCAGCAGAACACAGGGCGGCGATGAAAAACTGTTTTTT. It translates to CASSRTQGGDEKLFF. The full variable domain, its missing parts supplied by reference TRBV9 and TRBJ1-4, is DSGVTQTPKHLITATGQRVTLRCSPRSGDLSVYWYQQSLDQGLQFLIQYYNGEERAKGNILERFSAQQFPDLHSELNLSSLELGDSALYFCASSRTQGGDEKLFFGSGTQLSVL.

In regard to this clone: Other DNA sequences in the same sample also yield this CDR3. The rearrangement joins TRBV3-1 (or the pseudogene TRBV3-2) to TRBJ1-2; 10 bases map to TRBD1. Germline V gives CDR1 LGHDT, CDR2 YNNKEL (reference sequence). There are 15 residues in the CDR3. V lost 1 base to trimming and J lost 4 bases; unmatched junction nucleotides: 3. The CDR3 region is CASSQAGTGVYGYTF. CDR3 sequence (DNA): TGTGCCAGCAGCCAAGCCGGGACAGGGGTCTATGGCTACACCTTC.

The genes are TRBV12-3 or TRBV12-4 and TRBJ1-1; the D is unclear. The V gene lost 1 base and the J gene lost 4 bases, with 7 bases spanning the gap. This CDR3 spans 13 amino acids. CDR3 residues: CASSLGVLTEAFF. CDR3 in DNA: TGTGCCAGCAGTTTAGGGGTCCTCACTGAAGCTTTCTTT.